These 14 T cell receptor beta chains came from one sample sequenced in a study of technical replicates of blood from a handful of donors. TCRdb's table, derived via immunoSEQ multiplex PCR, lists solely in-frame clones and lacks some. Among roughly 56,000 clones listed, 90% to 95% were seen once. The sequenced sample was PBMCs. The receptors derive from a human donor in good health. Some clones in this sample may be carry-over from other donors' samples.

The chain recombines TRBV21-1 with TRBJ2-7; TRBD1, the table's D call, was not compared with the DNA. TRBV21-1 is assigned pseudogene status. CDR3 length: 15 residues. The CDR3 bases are TGTGCCAGCAGCAAATGTGGGCAGGGGGACTACGAGCAGTACTTC. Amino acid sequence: CASSKCGQGDYEQYF.

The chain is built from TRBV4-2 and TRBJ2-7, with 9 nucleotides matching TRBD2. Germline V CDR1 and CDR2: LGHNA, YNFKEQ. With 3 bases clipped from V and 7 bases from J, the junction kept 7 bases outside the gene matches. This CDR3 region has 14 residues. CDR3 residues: CASSQIGSGREQYF. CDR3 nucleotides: TGTGCCAGCAGCCAGATTGGAAGCGGGAGGGAGCAGTACTTC.

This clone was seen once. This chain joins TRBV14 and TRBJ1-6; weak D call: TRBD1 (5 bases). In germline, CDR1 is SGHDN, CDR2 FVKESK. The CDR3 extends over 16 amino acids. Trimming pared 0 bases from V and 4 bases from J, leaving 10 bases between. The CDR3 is CASSQETQVYNSPLHF. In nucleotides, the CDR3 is TGTGCCAGCAGCCAAGAAACACAGGTTTATAATTCACCCCTCCACTTT.

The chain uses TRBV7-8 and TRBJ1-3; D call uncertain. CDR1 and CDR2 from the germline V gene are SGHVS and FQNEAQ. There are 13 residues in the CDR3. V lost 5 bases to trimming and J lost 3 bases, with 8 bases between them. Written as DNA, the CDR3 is TGTGCCAGCAGCGTAGGGCTTGGAAACACCATATATTTT. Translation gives CASSVGLGNTIYF.

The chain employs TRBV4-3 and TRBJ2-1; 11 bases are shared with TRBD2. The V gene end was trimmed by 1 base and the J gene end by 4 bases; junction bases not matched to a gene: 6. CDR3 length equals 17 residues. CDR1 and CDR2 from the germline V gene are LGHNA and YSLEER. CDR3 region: CASSQGYASGGYNEQFF. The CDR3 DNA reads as TGCGCCAGCAGCCAAGGCTATGCTAGCGGGGGGTACAATGAGCAGTTCTTC.

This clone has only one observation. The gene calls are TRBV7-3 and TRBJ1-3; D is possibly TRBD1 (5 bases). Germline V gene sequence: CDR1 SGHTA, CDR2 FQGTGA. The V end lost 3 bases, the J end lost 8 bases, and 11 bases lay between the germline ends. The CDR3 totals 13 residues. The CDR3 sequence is CASSFNGGDTIYF. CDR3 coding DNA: TGTGCCAGCAGCTTTAACGGGGGGGACACCATATATTTT.

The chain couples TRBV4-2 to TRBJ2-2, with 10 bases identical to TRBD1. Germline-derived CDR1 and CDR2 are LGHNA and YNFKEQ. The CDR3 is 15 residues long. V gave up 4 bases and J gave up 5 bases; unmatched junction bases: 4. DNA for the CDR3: TGTGCCAGCAGCCGCGGGACAGGGGAAACCGGGGAGCTGTTTTTT. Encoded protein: CASSRGTGETGELFF.

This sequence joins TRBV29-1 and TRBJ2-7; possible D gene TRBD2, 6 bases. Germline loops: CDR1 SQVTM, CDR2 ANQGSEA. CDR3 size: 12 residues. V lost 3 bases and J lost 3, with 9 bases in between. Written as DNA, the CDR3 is TGCAGCGTTGAGCAGGGAGGCTACGAGCAGTACTTC. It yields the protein CSVEQGGYEQYF.

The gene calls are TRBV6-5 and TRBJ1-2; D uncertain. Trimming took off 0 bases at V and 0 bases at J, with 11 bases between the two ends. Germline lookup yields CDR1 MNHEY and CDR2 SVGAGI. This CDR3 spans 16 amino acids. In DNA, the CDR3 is TGTGCCAGCAGTTACTCGGCAGAACCCACTAACTATGGCTACACCTTC. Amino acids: CASSYSAEPTNYGYTF.

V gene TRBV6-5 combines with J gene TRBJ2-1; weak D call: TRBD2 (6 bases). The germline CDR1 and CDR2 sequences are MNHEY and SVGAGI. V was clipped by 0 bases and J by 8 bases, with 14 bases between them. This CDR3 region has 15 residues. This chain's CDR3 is CASSYSNRGTHEQFF. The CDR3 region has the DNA TGTGCCAGCAGTTACTCGAATCGGGGGACGCATGAGCAGTTCTTC.

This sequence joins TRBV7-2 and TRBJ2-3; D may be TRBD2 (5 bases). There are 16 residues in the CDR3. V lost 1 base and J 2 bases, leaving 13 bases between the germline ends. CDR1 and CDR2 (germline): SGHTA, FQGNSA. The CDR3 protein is CASSLGPGRNTDTQYF. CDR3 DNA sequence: TGTGCCAGCAGCTTAGGACCGGGAAGGAACACAGATACGCAGTATTTT.

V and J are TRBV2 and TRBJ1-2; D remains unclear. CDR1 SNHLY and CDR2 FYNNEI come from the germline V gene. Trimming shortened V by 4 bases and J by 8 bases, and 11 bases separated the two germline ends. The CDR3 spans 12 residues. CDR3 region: CASSVVENGYTF. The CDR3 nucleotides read TGTGCCAGCAGTGTGGTGGAGAACGGCTACACCTTC.

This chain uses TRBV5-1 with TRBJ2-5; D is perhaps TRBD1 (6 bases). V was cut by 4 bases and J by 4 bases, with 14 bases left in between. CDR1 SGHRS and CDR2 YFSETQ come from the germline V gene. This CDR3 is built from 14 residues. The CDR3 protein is CASSRGGGRETQYF. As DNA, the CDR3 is TGCGCCAGCAGCCGAGGGGGTGGGCGAGAGACCCAGTACTTC.

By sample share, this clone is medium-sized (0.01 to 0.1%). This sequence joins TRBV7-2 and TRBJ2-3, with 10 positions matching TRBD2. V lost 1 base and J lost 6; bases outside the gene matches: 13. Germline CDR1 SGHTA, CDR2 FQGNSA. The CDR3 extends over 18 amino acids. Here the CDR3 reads CASSLVSGGHFLADTQYF. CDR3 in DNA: TGTGCCAGCAGCTTAGTTAGCGGGGGGCATTTTCTTGCGGATACGCAGTATTTT.